The entry below gives a single TCR beta chain sequence along with its context. The data derive from a study of blood T cell repertoires in COVID-19. Across the whole study: Some COVID-19 samples were acute and others convalescent; all came from the United States, Italy and Spain. PBMCs, B-cell-depleted T cells, or T cells were the source of the cDNA or gDNA that made up the material.

Methods used by the authors: Reference gene primer amplification yielded estimated nucleated cell counts. TCRdb's copy holds only in-frame clones and misses some; the assay was immunoSEQ multiplex PCR. V and J calls and clone size follow that table, whereas D and trimming were derived from the DNA. The repertoire holds over 350,000 clones, with 86% as singletons. V dropped 8 bases and J dropped 6; count of bases not matched to a gene: 13. This CDR3 comprises 15 residues. Germline V lookup: CDR1 MNHEY, CDR2 SMNVEV (reference sequence). This receptor was obtained from a woman aged 30 to 39 with active or convalescent COVID-19. The sequenced sample consisted of peripheral blood. The chain recombines TRBV27 with TRBJ1-2; TRBD1 agrees at 9 bases. The CDR3 DNA is TGTGCCAGCCGGGGCGGGACAGGGCGGATGAATGGCTACACCTTC. Residues: CASRGGTGRMNGYTF.